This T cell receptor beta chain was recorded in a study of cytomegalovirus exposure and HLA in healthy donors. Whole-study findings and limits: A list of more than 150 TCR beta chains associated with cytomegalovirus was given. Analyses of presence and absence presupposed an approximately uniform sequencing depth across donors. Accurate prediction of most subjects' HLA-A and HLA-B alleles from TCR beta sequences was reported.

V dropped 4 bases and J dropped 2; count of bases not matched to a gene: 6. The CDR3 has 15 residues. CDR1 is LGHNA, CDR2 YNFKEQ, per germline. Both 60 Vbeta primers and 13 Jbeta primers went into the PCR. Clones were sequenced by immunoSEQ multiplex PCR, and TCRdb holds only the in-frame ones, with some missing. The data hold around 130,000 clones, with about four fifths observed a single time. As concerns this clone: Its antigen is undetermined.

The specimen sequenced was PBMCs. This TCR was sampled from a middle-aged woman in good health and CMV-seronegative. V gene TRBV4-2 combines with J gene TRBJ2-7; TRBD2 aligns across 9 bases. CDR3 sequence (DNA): TGTGCCAGCAGCCCCGGGACTAGCTATCCCTACGAGCAGTACTTC. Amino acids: CASSPGTSYPYEQYF.